The table lists the clone carrying this TCR beta chain with a count of one. These data belong to a study of OX40 agonist ivuxolimab in advanced cancers. Study at large: Given to patients was ivuxolimab, an agonistic anti-OX40 (CD134) antibody.

V was cut by 2 bases and J by 8 bases, with 10 bases left in between. The CDR3 is 13 residues long. Germline-derived CDR1 and CDR2 are SGHVS and FNYEAQ. TCRdb keeps only in-frame clones here, not all; method: immunoSEQ multiplex PCR. The table lists 55,000 to 75,000 clones, 90% to 95% of them singletons. This clonotype originated in an adult with an advanced solid tumor such as melanoma, head and neck, liver or kidney cancer. The chain joins TRBV7-6 to TRBJ2-1, with no clear D. The sequenced sample was CD4+ or CD8+ T cells sorted from blood, obtained in a trial of the OX40 agonist ivuxolimab. CDR3 sequence reads: CASSLYERDEQFF. The CDR3 DNA reads as TGTGCCAGCAGCTTATACGAACGGGATGAGCAGTTCTTC. Full variable domain (rest looked up from reference TRBV7-6 and TRBJ2-1): GAGVSQSPRYKVTKRGQDVALRCDPISGHVSLYWYRQALGQGPEFLTYFNYEAQQDKSGLPNDRFSAERPEGSISTLTIQRTEQRDSAMYRCASSLYERDEQFFGPGTRLTVL.